The 6 T cell receptor beta chains in this list originate from one sample, sequenced in a study of T cells after yellow fever vaccination. MiXCR was run by TCRdb on the 5' RACE reads, yielding one entry per CDR3 protein. The sample lists a few hundred thousand distinct CDR3 sequences, 6.5% to 8.5% seen once, with roughly 0.9% in the top ten. The material sequenced was CD4+ T cells sorted from PBMCs, taken 15 days after the yellow fever booster vaccination. The receptors come from a man aged 30-40 years who received the YFV17D yellow fever vaccine.

This sequence joins TRBV28 and TRBJ2-7, with 10 bases fitting TRBD2. The CDR3 sequence is 14 residues long. V lost 4 bases to trimming and J lost 6 bases; unmatched junction nucleotides: 6. Germline V CDR1 and CDR2: MDHEN, SYDVKM. CDR3 nucleotides: TGTGCCAGCAGTTCCCTAGCGGGAGCTGGCGAGCAGTACTTC. Amino acids: CASSSLAGAGEQYF.

This rearrangement joins TRBV12-3 or TRBV12-4 to TRBJ2-1; 9 positions match TRBD2. CDR3 length: 17 amino acids. The trim removed 5 bases at V and 5 bases at J, leaving 13 bases unmatched. CDR3 in DNA: TGTGCCAGCAGTCGTAGGGGGGGACTAGCTTTTGACAATGAGCAGTTCTTC. It yields the protein CASSRRGGLAFDNEQFF.

The chain uses TRBV7-8 and TRBJ2-3, with a tentative D call TRBD2 (6 bases). The V gene lost 5 bases and the J gene lost 1 base, with 16 bases spanning the gap. Germline assignment: CDR1 SGHVS and CDR2 FQNEAQ. This CDR3 has 16 residues. The CDR3 DNA reads as TGTGCCAGCAGCCCCTTCGGTGGCGGGGGCACAGATACGCAGTATTTT. Its translation is CASSPFGGGGTDTQYF.

V gene TRBV5-1 combines with J gene TRBJ2-5; D assignment may be TRBD1 or TRBD2 (5 bases each). The germline V gene has CDR1 SGHRS and CDR2 YFSETQ. The CDR3 contains 12 residues. Trimming shortened V by 1 base and J by 6 bases, and 7 bases separated the two germline ends. DNA of the CDR3: TGCGCCAGCAGCTTGTGGGGACAGACCCAGTACTTC. It translates to CASSLWGQTQYF.

In this sample, this clonotype turned up many times. The rearrangement links TRBV12-3 or TRBV12-4 to TRBJ2-1; 14 positions agree with TRBD2. The CDR3 length is 16 residues. With 4 bases clipped from V and 7 bases from J, the junction kept 6 bases outside the gene matches. The CDR3 region is CASSSTGTSGSNEQFF. The CDR3 DNA reads TGTGCCAGCAGTTCGACCGGGACTAGCGGGAGTAATGAGCAGTTCTTC.

In this sample, this clonotype turned up a few times. The chain couples TRBV11-2 to TRBJ2-6, with 8 bases lining up with TRBD1. Trimming took 11 bases from V and 0 from J; bases not matched to a gene: 15. The CDR3 consists of 18 residues. Per the germline V gene, CDR1 is SGHAT and CDR2 is FQNNGV. The CDR3 coding sequence is TGTGCCTCTCAGCTTGGGGACAGGCTTCACTCTGGGGCCAACGTCCTGACTTTC. Residues: CASQLGDRLHSGANVLTF.